This T cell receptor (beta chain) was captured by sequencing in a study of blood T cell repertoires in COVID-19. For the study at large: Both acute and convalescent COVID-19 samples were obtained from the United States, Italy and Spain.

Participants had their cohort set by participant-reported clinical history. The repertoire was sequenced with immunoSEQ multiplex PCR; TCRdb's copy has only in-frame clones and lacks some. The sample contains approximately 240,000 clones, about nine tenths of which appear only once. The CDR3 has 12 amino acids. Trimming cost V 6 bases and J 6 bases, with 11 bases left between them. The germline CDR1 and CDR2 sequences are MDHEN and SYDVKM. This clonotype was sampled from a woman in her 30s with acute COVID-19. The rearrangement uses TRBV28 and TRBJ1-1; D is unclear. What was sequenced was PBMCs or T cells enriched from blood (not recorded which). The CDR3 nucleotides are TGTGCCAGCAGCCACCAGTCCGCTGAAGCTTTCTTT. Amino acids: CASSHQSAEAFF.